This T cell receptor beta chain was found in a study of T-cell reconstitution after alpha-beta-depleted transplantation in children. Study outcomes and limitations: Expanded clones from the graft, numbering several hundred, reportedly supplied alpha-beta T cells about two months after transplant. Fresh T-cell production supplied most of the T-cell counts and diversity seen one year after transplant. TCRbeta diversity was high at day 60 in some patients (a result of surviving recipient T cells and thymic progenitors).

As to this clonotype: The antigen remains undetermined.

V lost 7 bases, J lost 9 bases, and 25 bases lay in between. This CDR3 has 16 residues. Germline-derived CDR1 and CDR2 are SNHLY and FYNNEI. Preparing the TCRbeta library involved the use of unique molecular identifiers. Each CDR3 protein is one row after TCRdb ran MiXCR on the PCR reads. The table has around 490,000 distinct CDR3 sequences, about an eighth seen once. The TCR comes from a female patient between 2 and 15 years old who had a stem cell transplant for aplastic anemia, so the T cells may come from the graft donor. This sequence joins TRBV2 and TRBJ1-5, with D perhaps TRBD1 (5 bases). Sequenced here: PBMCs, mostly from graft donor cells, sampled 180 days after TCRalphabeta/CD19-depleted stem cell transplant. The CDR3 DNA reads as TGTGCCAGCACCATGGGGACGCTGGGCAGTGGAGGGCCCCAGCATTTT. The encoded protein is CASTMGTLGSGGPQHF. Full variable domain (missing parts from reference TRBV2 and TRBJ1-5): EPEVTQTPSHQVTQMGQEVILRCVPISNHLYFYWYRQILGQKVEFLVSFYNNEISEKSEIFDDQFSVERPDGSNFTLKIRSTKLEDSAMYFCASTMGTLGSGGPQHFGDGTRLSIL.